The entry below describes one T cell receptor beta chain. Other DNA sequences in this sample translate to the same CDR3. The sample comes from a study of cytomegalovirus exposure and HLA in healthy donors. The study ran its PCR with 60 Vbeta and 13 Jbeta primers. TCRdb's table, derived via immunoSEQ multiplex PCR, lists solely in-frame clones and lacks some. This sample's table has about 160,000 clones. The germline V gene has CDR1 MNHEY and CDR2 SVGAGI. This CDR3 has 15 residues. The V end was cut by 6 bases, the J end by 4 bases, with 18 bases between. The sample consisted of PBMCs. This chain connects TRBV6-5 to TRBJ1-2; tentatively, D is TRBD1 (5 bases). The receptor comes from a man aged 25-40 years in good health and CMV-seronegative. The CDR3 DNA sequence: TGTGCCAGCAGCTACAAGGGGCAGACGCGCTATGGCTACACCTTC. It translates to CASSYKGQTRYGYTF.